A selection of T cell receptor beta chains follows, all from one sample in a study of control samples from healthy donors and cancer patients. This table comes from immunoSEQ multiplex PCR, and its TCRdb copy is limited to in-frame clones, with some not included. Recorded for this sample: about 190,000 clones. The sample taken for sequencing was blood. These receptors were collected from a woman aged 30 to 39 in good health. The CDR3 runs from the conserved cysteine through the conserved F or W. The D gene is left open where the match is weak.

cdr3_nt: TGTGCCAGTAGATTACAGGGGGCGTCGGGAGATACGCAGTATTTT
cdr3_aa: CASRLQGASGDTQYF
j_call: TRBJ2-3
v_call: TRBV19
d_call: TRBD1

cdr3_nt: TGTGCCAGCAGTGAAGGACGGGGATTGGGGTATGGCTACACCTTC
cdr3_aa: CASSEGRGLGYGYTF
j_call: TRBJ1-2
v_call: TRBV6-1
d_call: .

cdr3_nt: TGTGCCAGCAGCCAACGAGGTAACTATGGCTACACCTTC
cdr3_aa: CASSQRGNYGYTF
j_call: TRBJ1-2
v_call: TRBV3-1/TRBV3-2
d_call: .

cdr3_nt: TGTGCCAGCAGTGAAGCTATCGGCGTGGGAAACACCATATATTTT
cdr3_aa: CASSEAIGVGNTIYF
j_call: TRBJ1-3
v_call: TRBV6-1
d_call: .

cdr3_nt: TGCGCCAGCAGGCTGCTTAAACAGGGACTCTCCTACAATGAGCAGTTCTTC
cdr3_aa: CASRLLKQGLSYNEQFF
j_call: TRBJ2-1
v_call: TRBV5-1
d_call: .

cdr3_nt: TGTGCCAGCAGCTTAGCGAGAGGAGCGCCAGGGACTGAAGCTTTCTTT
cdr3_aa: CASSLARGAPGTEAFF
j_call: TRBJ1-1
v_call: TRBV7-2
d_call: .

cdr3_nt: TGTGCCAGCAGTGATTCGAACACCGGGGAGCTGTTTTTT
cdr3_aa: CASSDSNTGELFF
j_call: TRBJ2-2
v_call: TRBV11-2
d_call: .

cdr3_nt: TGCGCCAGCACCGAGGGGGCGTACCAAGAGACCCAGTACTTC
cdr3_aa: CASTEGAYQETQYF
j_call: TRBJ2-5
v_call: TRBV5-1
d_call: TRBD1

cdr3_nt: TGTGCCAGCAGTGAAGCGGGGGTGGTGCCAGATACGCAGTATTTT
cdr3_aa: CASSEAGVVPDTQYF
j_call: TRBJ2-3
v_call: TRBV28
d_call: TRBD2

cdr3_nt: TGTGCCAGTAGCCCAGTCCGACAGGGAACCGGGGAGCTGTTTTTT
cdr3_aa: CASSPVRQGTGELFF
j_call: TRBJ2-2
v_call: TRBV19
d_call: TRBD1

cdr3_nt: TGTGCCAGCAGCTACCGGACAGGGGGGAACACTGAAGCTTTCTTT
cdr3_aa: CASSYRTGGNTEAFF
j_call: TRBJ1-1
v_call: TRBV5-6
d_call: TRBD1

cdr3_nt: TGCGCCAGCAGCTTTGGACAGAACTATGGCTACACCTTC
cdr3_aa: CASSFGQNYGYTF
j_call: TRBJ1-2
v_call: TRBV5-1
d_call: .

cdr3_nt: TGTGCCAGCAGCTCCGCCTATCGAGGGCTTTCTGGAAACACCATATATTTT
cdr3_aa: CASSSAYRGLSGNTIYF
j_call: TRBJ1-3
v_call: TRBV7-6
d_call: .

cdr3_nt: TGTGCCAGCAGCTTAGTGGGGACTAGCACAGATACGCAGTATTTT
cdr3_aa: CASSLVGTSTDTQYF
j_call: TRBJ2-3
v_call: TRBV11-2
d_call: .

cdr3_nt: TGCGCCAGCAGCCAAGATATCGGGGCTCAGTCCTACGAGCAGTACTTC
cdr3_aa: CASSQDIGAQSYEQYF
j_call: TRBJ2-7
v_call: TRBV4-1
d_call: .

cdr3_nt: TGTGCCAGCACCCCTTTAGCGGGGAGACTCTCCTACGAGCAGTACTTC
cdr3_aa: CASTPLAGRLSYEQYF
j_call: TRBJ2-7
v_call: TRBV28
d_call: TRBD2

cdr3_nt: TGTGCCAGCGCACGGGGGGGCGGCACAGATACGCAGTATTTT
cdr3_aa: CASARGGGTDTQYF
j_call: TRBJ2-3
v_call: TRBV9
d_call: TRBD2

cdr3_nt: TGTGCCAGCTCACCCTACGGGGGGAACACTGAAGCTTTCTTT
cdr3_aa: CASSPYGGNTEAFF
j_call: TRBJ1-1
v_call: TRBV18
d_call: .

cdr3_nt: TGTGCCAGCACCCGGCCAGGCGCGGTCGAGCAGTACTTC
cdr3_aa: CASTRPGAVEQYF
j_call: TRBJ2-7
v_call: TRBV6-5
d_call: .

cdr3_nt: TGTGCCAGCAGCGTAGGGGTGGGGGAAGCTTTCTTT
cdr3_aa: CASSVGVGEAFF
j_call: TRBJ1-1
v_call: TRBV9
d_call: .

cdr3_nt: TGTGCCAGCTTGACAGGAAATGAGGTCGTAGACGAGCAGTACTTC
cdr3_aa: CASLTGNEVVDEQYF
j_call: TRBJ2-7
v_call: TRBV2
d_call: .

cdr3_nt: TGTGCCAGCAGCTTGTTGAACAATGAGCAGTTCTTC
cdr3_aa: CASSLLNNEQFF
j_call: TRBJ2-1
v_call: TRBV5-8
d_call: .

cdr3_nt: TGCGCCAGCAGCCAACTCGGACTCTCTGGAGAGACCCAGTACTTC
cdr3_aa: CASSQLGLSGETQYF
j_call: TRBJ2-5
v_call: TRBV4-1
d_call: .

cdr3_nt: TGCGCCAGCAGAACGCAAGAGACCCAGTACTTC
cdr3_aa: CASRTQETQYF
j_call: TRBJ2-5
v_call: TRBV5-1
d_call: .

cdr3_nt: TGTGCCAGCAGCTCAGGCACAGATACGCAGTATTTT
cdr3_aa: CASSSGTDTQYF
j_call: TRBJ2-3
v_call: TRBV7-3
d_call: .

cdr3_nt: TGTGCCAGCAGTTTGGGACAGGGTAGCACTGAAGCTTTCTTT
cdr3_aa: CASSLGQGSTEAFF
j_call: TRBJ1-1
v_call: TRBV27
d_call: TRBD1

cdr3_nt: TGTGCCAGCAGCCCCCTCGTCTCCGAGAATGAGCAGTTCTTC
cdr3_aa: CASSPLVSENEQFF
j_call: TRBJ2-1
v_call: TRBV3-1/TRBV3-2
d_call: .

cdr3_nt: TGTGCCAGTAGATCCGGGGAGCTGTTTTTT
cdr3_aa: CASRSGELFF
j_call: TRBJ2-2
v_call: TRBV19
d_call: .

cdr3_nt: TGTGCCAGCAGGGGACAGGGGGGAAACTATGGCTACACCTTC
cdr3_aa: CASRGQGGNYGYTF
j_call: TRBJ1-2
v_call: TRBV28
d_call: TRBD1

cdr3_nt: TGTGCCAGCAGTGAAGTACTGGCTGGGGCGGGGGAAAAACTGTTTTTT
cdr3_aa: CASSEVLAGAGEKLFF
j_call: TRBJ1-4
v_call: TRBV6-1
d_call: .

cdr3_nt: TGTGCCAGCAGCCTTGGTGGGGAGGAGACCCAGTACTTC
cdr3_aa: CASSLGGEETQYF
j_call: TRBJ2-5
v_call: TRBV4-2
d_call: .

cdr3_nt: TGTGCCAGCAGCGGTCCAGGGATCTTCGGGGAGCTGTTTTTT
cdr3_aa: CASSGPGIFGELFF
j_call: TRBJ2-2
v_call: TRBV9
d_call: .